The 9 T cell receptor beta chains presented below share a single source sample, sequenced in a study of T-cell memory formation after mild COVID-19. TCRdb independently ran MiXCR on the 5' RACE reads; one entry per CDR3 protein. Of a few hundred thousand distinct CDR3 sequences listed, 19% are singletons. The sequenced material came from PBMCs or a T cell subset sorted from them (not recorded which). These receptors were taken from a man aged 18 to 30 who had mild COVID-19 (a few samples of this study predate the infection). Cell type and time point are not known.

The chain uses TRBV7-9 and TRBJ1-1; possible D gene TRBD1, 5 bases. Trimming shortened V by 5 bases and J by 1 base, and 11 bases separated the two germline ends. Germline assignment: CDR1 SEHNR and CDR2 FQNEAQ (reference sequence). The CDR3 is made up of 14 amino acids. The CDR3 DNA reads TGTGCCAGCAGCCTGTCAGGGTGGAACACTGAAGCTTTCTTT. It translates to CASSLSGWNTEAFF.

V gene TRBV20-1 combines with J gene TRBJ2-7; a possible D gene is TRBD2 (6 bases). Germline V gene lookup returns CDR1 DFQATT and CDR2 SNEGSKA (reference sequence). The CDR3 totals 11 residues. Trimming took off 1 base at V and 5 bases at J, with 6 bases between the two ends. As DNA, the CDR3 is TGCAGTGCTAGAGGGGGGGACGAGCAGTACGTC. Encoded protein: CSARGGDEQYV.

The V gene is TRBV5-1, the J gene TRBJ2-1, with 9 positions matching TRBD1. The germline V gene has CDR1 SGHRS and CDR2 YFSETQ. The CDR3 loop spans 14 amino acids. V lost 3 bases and J lost 5; bases outside the gene matches: 3. The chain's CDR3 is CASSWDREDNEQFF. CDR3 coding DNA: TGCGCCAGCAGCTGGGACAGGGAGGACAATGAGCAGTTCTTC.

CDR3 protein: CASEYGFSVDTQYF. As DNA, the CDR3 is TGTGCCAGCGAATATGGGTTTTCAGTAGATACGCAGTATTTT. The genes are TRBV7-9 and TRBJ2-3; D is unclear. The germline V and J ends were trimmed by 8 bases and 5 bases, with 17 bases remaining between them. The CDR3 is made up of 14 amino acids. Germline CDR1 is SEHNR and CDR2 is FQNEAQ (reference sequence).

V and J are TRBV2 and TRBJ1-2, with D hard to call. The CDR3 consists of 13 residues. Looked up from germline, CDR1 is SNHLY and CDR2 is FYNNEI. The V and J ends lost 11 bases and 8 bases respectively, with 21 bases between them. This chain's CDR3 is CAGEARRFRGYTF. The CDR3 DNA is TGTGCCGGCGAAGCCCGGAGGTTCCGCGGCTACACCTTC.

The genes are TRBV12-3 or TRBV12-4 and TRBJ2-7, with 8 bases lining up with TRBD1. The CDR3 is 14 residues long. Germline trimming cut 6 bases from V and 0 bases from J; bases unmatched to any gene: 4. CDR3 DNA: TGTGCCAGCAGCCCGGGACAGGACTCCTACGAGCAGTACTTC. Amino acids: CASSPGQDSYEQYF.

V gene TRBV29-1 combines with J gene TRBJ1-6; weak D call: TRBD1 (6 bases). CDR1 is SQVTM, CDR2 ANQGSEA, per germline. The V end lost 6 bases, the J end lost 5 bases, and 14 bases lay between the germline ends. The CDR3 has 14 amino acids. The CDR3 DNA sequence: TGCAGCGTAGCCCTACAGGGTGATAATTCACCCCTCCACTTT. It yields the protein CSVALQGDNSPLHF.

V gene TRBV12-3 or TRBV12-4 combines with J gene TRBJ2-7; D ambiguous. The V end was cut by 5 bases, the J end by 7 bases, with 18 bases between. The CDR3 contains 14 residues. Here the CDR3 DNA reads TGTGCCAGCAGTCGCGTCAGCTACCCTACGGAGCAGTACTTC. Its protein product is CASSRVSYPTEQYF.

In the case of this clonotype: One end of the junction does not line up with germline, which may come from a read error. This chain joins TRBV7-7 and TRBJ2-1, with 11 bases lining up with TRBD2. The CDR3 contains 15 residues. The V gene's germline CDR1 is SSHAT and CDR2 FNYEAQ (reference sequence). In nucleotides, the CDR3 is TGTGCTAGCAGCCCCGGACTAGCGGGTTCGAATGAGCAGTTCTTC. Protein sequence: CASSPGLAGSNEQFF.